The next 32 T cell receptor beta chains were all read from a single sample in a study of T cell responses to AZD1222 COVID-19 vaccine. Sequencing was performed with immunoSEQ multiplex PCR; in TCRdb, only in-frame clones are kept and a portion is missing. The sample yields about 110,000 clones, 70% to 90% seen once. The source was peripheral blood, collected 28 days after the second AZD1222 dose. These receptors all stem from an adult who received the AZD1222 COVID-19 vaccine.

This clone has a single count. The chain has TRBV9 and TRBJ2-3; TRBD2 might be the D (5 bases). Germline V CDR1 and CDR2: SGDLS, YYNGEE. The CDR3 runs 15 residues. V lost 0 bases and J lost 2, with 10 bases in between. In DNA, the CDR3 is TGTGCCAGCAGCGTAGGGCTAGCTCTCACAGATACGCAGTATTTT. Translated, it gives CASSVGLALTDTQYF.

This chain joins TRBV25-1 and TRBJ1-5, with D tentatively TRBD1 (5 bases). This CDR3 has 14 amino acids. Trimming took 2 bases from V and 6 from J, leaving 11 bases between them. Germline loops: CDR1 MGHDK, CDR2 SYGVNS. The CDR3 DNA is TGTGCCAGCAGTGAAAATAGGGACGGTCAGCCCCAGCATTTT. Its protein product is CASSENRDGQPQHF.

The chain carries TRBV20-1 and TRBJ1-1; no reliable D call. V was shortened by 2 bases and J by 4 bases, with 5 bases between the two germline ends. Germline CDR1 reads DFQATT; CDR2 reads SNEGSKA (reference sequence). This CDR3 is 11 amino acids long. The CDR3 here is CSARRTTEAFF. The DNA for the CDR3 is TGCAGTGCTAGAAGAACCACTGAAGCTTTCTTT.

The chain has TRBV6-6 and TRBJ1-1; unclear D gene. Trimming removed 0 bases at V and 2 bases at J, with 10 bases between. Germline values: CDR1 MNHNY, CDR2 SVGAGI (reference sequence). This CDR3 has 15 residues. Here the CDR3 DNA reads TGTGCCAGCAGTTACTCTTCCCAAGATAACACTGAAGCTTTCTTT. As protein: CASSYSSQDNTEAFF.

V is TRBV11-3 and J is TRBJ1-1, with D possibly matching TRBD1 (5 bases). Germline CDR1 and CDR2: SGHNT and YENEEA. The CDR3 sequence is 12 residues long. Trimming shortened V by 5 bases and J by 7 bases, and 11 bases separated the two germline ends. For the CDR3, the DNA is TGTGCCAGCAGCCCATTCGACAGTGAAGCTTTCTTT. Protein: CASSPFDSEAFF.

This clone was detected once. CDR3 coding DNA: TGTGCCAGTAGTAAGGGACTAGCGGGGGAGACCCAGTACTTC. Translated, it gives CASSKGLAGETQYF. The chain has TRBV19 and TRBJ2-5; 13 bases map to TRBD2. The CDR3 extends over 14 amino acids. The germline CDR1 and CDR2 sequences are LNHDA and SQIVND (reference sequence). V shed 4 bases, J shed 5 bases, and the junction held 1 base outside the gene matches.

The chain couples TRBV27 to TRBJ1-5; 7 bases line up with TRBD1. With 2 bases clipped from V and 6 bases from J, the junction kept 10 bases outside the gene matches. This CDR3 region has 16 residues. Germline assignment: CDR1 MNHEY and CDR2 SMNVEV (reference sequence). CDR3 DNA: TGTGCCAGCAGTTTAATGGGAGGGGGCGAGGGTCAGCCCCAGCATTTT. It codes for CASSLMGGGEGQPQHF.

Points on this clone: The junction differs from germline at one of its ends, possibly a read error. The chain couples TRBV11-2 to TRBJ2-2; no clear D. Looked up from germline, CDR1 is SGHAT and CDR2 is FQNNGV. This CDR3 comprises 13 residues. The CDR3 DNA follows: TGTGCCAGCAGATTAGCCGCTGCCGGGGAGCTGTTTTTT. Translating gives CASRLAAAGELFF.

This chain joins TRBV4-1 and TRBJ2-7; 8 positions match TRBD1. The CDR3 length is 16 residues. J gave up 2 bases and V 4 bases, and 10 bases lay outside the gene matches. CDR1 MGHRA and CDR2 YSYEKL come from the germline V gene. CDR3 sequence (DNA): TGCGCCAGCAGCCTAACGCCGGGACAGGCGACCTACGAGCAGTACTTC. This translates into CASSLTPGQATYEQYF.

The rearrangement joins TRBV10-3 to TRBJ2-3, with D tentatively TRBD2 (5 bases). The CDR3 spans 17 residues. Deletions cut 2 bases from V and 4 bases from J, with 19 bases between. Germline V gene lookup returns CDR1 ENHRY and CDR2 SYGVKD. The CDR3 bases are TGTGCCATCAGTGAGGCCCTTGAGGCTAGCCGGGCAGATACGCAGTATTTT. It yields the protein CAISEALEASRADTQYF.

This clone was found a few times. This chain links TRBV6-4 with TRBJ2-1, with TRBD2 as a possible D gene (6 bases). Germline CDR1 MRHNA, CDR2 SNTAGT. This CDR3 has 15 amino acids. V lost 7 bases and J 10 bases, leaving 23 bases between the germline ends. The CDR3 here is CASNLTGQKGGEQFF. In DNA form, the CDR3 reads TGTGCCAGCAACTTAACCGGACAAAAGGGAGGCGAGCAGTTCTTC.

The chain has TRBV3-1 (or the pseudogene TRBV3-2) and TRBJ1-2; tentatively, D is TRBD1 (6 bases). The CDR3 is 15 residues long. V lost 0 bases and J lost 6, with 14 bases in between. The germline gives CDR1 LGHDT, CDR2 YNNKEL (reference sequence). CDR3 nucleotides: TGTGCCAGCAGCCAAGATAGTAAACAGGGACATGGCTACACCTTC. Its protein product is CASSQDSKQGHGYTF.

This rearrangement joins TRBV29-1 to TRBJ2-3; no reliable D call. V was clipped by 6 bases and J by 10 bases, with 5 bases between them. The CDR3 totals 8 residues. Per germline, CDR1 SQVTM and CDR2 ANQGSEA. CDR3 coding DNA: TGCAGCGTCGACGCGCAGTATTTT. This translates into CSVDAQYF.

The rearrangement joins TRBV5-1 to TRBJ2-3; 9 nucleotides align to TRBD2. The CDR3 is 19 amino acids. Trimming removed 1 base from V and 3 bases from J; junction bases left unmatched: 15. Germline V gives CDR1 SGHRS, CDR2 YFSETQ. CDR3 DNA: TGCGCCAGCAGCTTGTGGCTAGCGGGAAATGGGGGTAGGACAGATACGCAGTATTTT. Translated, it gives CASSLWLAGNGGRTDTQYF.

The chain is built from TRBV13 and TRBJ2-2; tentative D call: TRBD2 (7 bases). CDR1 PRHDT and CDR2 FYEKMQ come from the germline V gene (reference sequence). The CDR3 runs 18 residues. V gave up 4 bases and J gave up 3 bases, with 21 bases separating them. The CDR3 coding sequence is TGTGCCAGCAGCTCCCCATTGGGGGGCCGGGAGGACACCGGGGAGCTGTTTTTT. Its protein is CASSSPLGGREDTGELFF.

This clone was observed once. The chain couples TRBV25-1 to TRBJ1-2, with D unclear. CDR1 is MGHDK, CDR2 SYGVNS, per germline. Trimming took 1 base from V and 4 from J, leaving 4 bases between them. This CDR3 comprises 12 residues. The CDR3 sequence: CASSEWAYGYTF. CDR3 sequence (DNA): TGTGCCAGCAGTGAATGGGCCTATGGCTACACCTTC.

The V call is TRBV13, the J call TRBJ2-7; D unresolved. V dropped 0 bases and J dropped 2 bases, with 5 bases sitting between them. CDR3 length: 13 amino acids. CDR1 and CDR2 from the germline V gene are PRHDT and FYEKMQ (reference sequence). DNA of the CDR3: TGTGCCAGCAGCTTAGGGTCGACCTACGAGCAGTACTTC. Its protein product is CASSLGSTYEQYF.

The chain joins TRBV5-4 to TRBJ2-5; tentative D call: TRBD2 (5 bases). The length of the CDR3 is 13 residues. The V and J ends lost 5 bases and 5 bases respectively, with 13 bases between them. Germline CDR1 is SGHNT and CDR2 is YYREEE (reference sequence). CDR3 region: CASRERESETQYF. The CDR3 nucleotides read TGTGCCAGCAGAGAACGGGAATCGGAGACCCAGTACTTC.

This clone was seen a handful of times. The DNA of the CDR3 is TGTGCCAGCAGCCGGGGGTCCGGGCCCCTGAACACTGAAGCTTTCTTT. This gives the protein CASSRGSGPLNTEAFF. V usage is TRBV3-1 (or the pseudogene TRBV3-2) and J usage is TRBJ1-1, with D possibly being TRBD1 (5 bases). V was pared by 4 bases and J by 0 bases, with 15 bases between. The CDR3 spans 16 residues. Per germline, CDR1 LGHDT and CDR2 YNNKEL (reference sequence).

The chain uses TRBV28 and TRBJ1-4; possible D gene TRBD1, 6 bases. Germline V gives CDR1 MDHEN, CDR2 SYDVKM. The CDR3 is 14 residues long. Trimming pared 5 bases from V and 3 bases from J, leaving 10 bases between. CDR3 coding DNA: TGTGCCAGCAGTAACAGGGCGGCTAATGAAAAACTGTTTTTT. Residues: CASSNRAANEKLFF.

The V and J genes are TRBV19 and TRBJ2-1; 10 bases match TRBD1. J lost 9 bases, V lost 5 bases, and 4 bases had no gene match. The CDR3 covers 13 residues. Germline V gene lookup returns CDR1 LNHDA and CDR2 SQIVND (reference sequence). This CDR3 is CASSSTGGGEQFF. CDR3 bases: TGTGCCAGTAGTTCGACAGGGGGCGGTGAGCAGTTCTTC. Full variable domain (outside the CDR3, taken from reference TRBV19 and TRBJ2-1): DGGITQSPKYLFRKEGQNVTLSCEQNLNHDAMYWYRQDPGQGLRLIYYSQIVNDFQKGDIAEGYSVSREKKESFPLTVTSAQKNPTAFYLCASSSTGGGEQFFGPGTRLTVL.

The V and J genes are TRBV5-1 and TRBJ2-6; D uncertain. Germline CDR1 and CDR2: SGHRS and YFSETQ. The ends were cut back, 0 bases at V and 0 bases at J, with 10 bases in the middle. CDR3 length equals 17 residues. CDR3 residues: CASSLALGNSGANVLTF. The CDR3, as DNA: TGCGCCAGCAGCTTGGCCTTGGGAAACTCTGGGGCCAACGTCCTGACTTTC.

V gene TRBV16 combines with J gene TRBJ1-1, with a weak D call TRBD1 (6 bases). V lost 0 bases and J 1 base, leaving 9 bases between the germline ends. This CDR3 has 15 residues. CDR1 and CDR2 (germline): KGHSY, FQNENV. CDR3 amino acids: CASSQSGRGNTEAFF. Written as DNA, the CDR3 is TGTGCCAGCAGCCAATCTGGCAGGGGGAACACTGAAGCTTTCTTT.

The V call is TRBV19, the J call TRBJ1-1; 8 nucleotides align to TRBD1. This CDR3 is 14 amino acids long. Germline trimming cut 6 bases from V and 4 bases from J; bases unmatched to any gene: 7. Germline CDR1 reads LNHDA; CDR2 reads SQIVND (reference sequence). The CDR3 loop reads CASSRQGRGTEAFF. DNA for the CDR3: TGTGCCAGTAGCCGACAGGGGCGAGGCACTGAAGCTTTCTTT.

Here the CDR3 DNA reads TGTGCCACCGGCATCCAGAGTAATTCACCCCTCCACTTT. Its translation: CATGIQSNSPLHF. V usage is TRBV15 and J usage is TRBJ1-6; D gene ambiguous. CDR1 is LNHNV and CDR2 is YYDKDF in the germline V gene (reference sequence). Trimming pared 8 bases from V and 6 bases from J, leaving 11 bases between. The CDR3 is made up of 13 amino acids.

The genes are TRBV2 and TRBJ2-1; D is unresolved. V dropped 3 bases and J dropped 5 bases, with 8 bases sitting between them. The CDR3 contains 13 residues. CDR1 and CDR2 (germline): SNHLY, FYNNEI. The CDR3 nucleotides read TGTGCCAGCAGTGATTTGGCTCACAATGAGCAGTTCTTC. It specifies CASSDLAHNEQFF.

The V call is TRBV4-1, the J call TRBJ1-5, with 9 nucleotides matching TRBD1. V was pared by 4 bases and J by 3 bases, with 10 bases of the junction left unmatched. Looked up from germline, CDR1 is MGHRA and CDR2 is YSYEKL. CDR3 length equals 17 residues. The CDR3 reads CASSPFTDRGNNQPQHF. As DNA, the CDR3 is TGCGCCAGCAGCCCTTTTACTGACAGGGGGAACAATCAGCCCCAGCATTTT.

This clone showed up just a few times. The rearrangement links TRBV2 to TRBJ1-3; D not resolved. The germline CDR1 and CDR2 sequences are SNHLY and FYNNEI. Trimming removed 10 bases from V and 3 bases from J, with 10 bases in between. The CDR3 runs 12 residues. The CDR3 sequence: CATKDRGNTIYF. Here the CDR3 DNA reads TGTGCCACTAAGGACCGTGGAAACACCATATATTTT.

The V and J genes are TRBV28 and TRBJ1-1; no clear D. Looked up from germline, CDR1 is MDHEN and CDR2 is SYDVKM. Trimming removed 5 bases from V and 0 bases from J, with 10 bases in between. The CDR3 contains 14 residues. The CDR3 region has the DNA TGTGCCAGCAGTCAGTACGGAATGAACACTGAAGCTTTCTTT. Protein: CASSQYGMNTEAFF. Variable domain in full (rest from reference TRBV28 and TRBJ1-1): DVKVTQSSRYLVKRTGEKVFLECVQDMDHENMFWYRQDPGLGLRLIYFSYDVKMKEKGDIPEGYSVSREKKERFSLILESASTNQTSMYLCASSQYGMNTEAFFGQGTRLTVV.

V is TRBV7-9 and J is TRBJ1-1; TRBD1 might be the D (6 bases). The CDR3 runs to 14 residues. V lost 1 base and J lost 5, with 11 bases in between. CDR1 SEHNR and CDR2 FQNEAQ come from the germline V gene (reference sequence). CDR3: CASSLGGPTTEAFF. In nucleotides, the CDR3 is TGTGCCAGCAGCTTAGGGGGGCCGACGACTGAAGCTTTCTTT.

This clone was detected once. The rearrangement links TRBV19 to TRBJ2-7; D gene ambiguous. The CDR3 extends over 14 amino acids. V gave up 3 bases and J gave up 0 bases, with 9 bases separating them. CDR1 LNHDA and CDR2 SQIVND come from the germline V gene (reference sequence). CDR3 in DNA: TGTGCCAGTAGTATGGACCCTTACTCCTACGAGCAGTACTTC. Residues: CASSMDPYSYEQYF.

This clone has more than one count but fewer than ten. This chain joins TRBV28 and TRBJ1-6; 9 bases agree with TRBD1. Germline V gene lookup returns CDR1 MDHEN and CDR2 SYDVKM. CDR3 size: 14 residues. The V segment lost 7 bases and the J segment 7 bases; nucleotides outside the gene matches: 5. The CDR3 reads CASIWGQGNSPLHF. The CDR3 nucleotides read TGTGCCAGCATCTGGGGACAGGGAAATTCACCCCTCCACTTT.